The 4 T cell receptor beta chains below come from one sample, sequenced in a study of cytomegalovirus exposure and HLA in healthy donors. The PCR contained 60 Vbeta and 13 Jbeta primers. Using immunoSEQ multiplex PCR, the repertoire was profiled, and TCRdb retains in-frame clones only, with some absent. The table has about 120,000 clones, about 80% seen once. Sequenced sample: PBMCs. Every receptor here comes from a human donor in good health.

This clone has a single count. The rearrangement links TRBV7-9 to TRBJ1-5; D may be TRBD1 (5 bases). The CDR3 contains 15 residues. CDR1 and CDR2 from the germline V gene are SEHNR and FQNEAQ (reference sequence). Trimming cost V 5 bases and J 7 bases, with 18 bases left between them. In DNA form, the CDR3 reads TGTGCCAGCAGCGGGGACTTTGATTTGGGGCAGCCCCAGCATTTT. Translating gives CASSGDFDLGQPQHF.

This clone has a handful of counts. The rearrangement links TRBV28 to TRBJ1-2, with D possibly being TRBD1 (6 bases). Per the germline V gene, CDR1 is MDHEN and CDR2 is SYDVKM. Trimming removed 5 bases from V and 6 bases from J, with 19 bases in between. The CDR3 totals 15 residues. CDR3 residues: CASSRPQGDLDGYTF. Written as DNA, the CDR3 is TGTGCCAGCAGTCGACCACAGGGAGACCTTGATGGCTACACCTTC.

The chain recombines TRBV2 with TRBJ1-6; TRBD1 matches 7 bases. J gave up 5 bases and V 5 bases, and 9 bases lay outside the gene matches. The CDR3 runs to 16 residues. Germline CDR1 reads SNHLY; CDR2 reads FYNNEI. The CDR3 reads CASSSRQGNDNSPLHF. The CDR3 region has the DNA TGTGCCAGCAGTTCCCGACAGGGTAATGATAATTCACCCCTCCACTTT.

V and J are TRBV5-6 and TRBJ2-5; perhaps TRBD1 as D (5 bases). This CDR3 spans 18 amino acids. V lost 4 bases, J lost 2 bases, and 24 bases lay in between. Germline V gives CDR1 SGHDT, CDR2 YYEEEE. For the CDR3, the DNA is TGTGCCAGCAGCCCCAGCATCGAACCACAGGATGTACAAGAGACCCAGTACTTC. Encoded protein: CASSPSIEPQDVQETQYF.